The sample holds a few counts of the clone carrying this TCR beta chain. What it binds is not known. This sample was included in a study of CXCR4 blockade with PD-1 therapy in pancreatic cancer. Findings and limits, study-wide: Tumors were clonally expanded, mean 0.14 versus 0.05 in healthy blood.

Produced via immunoSEQ multiplex PCR; TCRdb's table is partial and in-frame only. The profile shows thousands of clones, 48% of them singletons. These archived tumors were resected from patients never given neoadjuvant therapy beforehand. CDR3 length: 15 residues. The source material was tumor tissue. The sequence came from a human donor with pancreatic ductal adenocarcinoma. The chain recombines TRBV7-5 with TRBJ1-1; the table's D call, TRBD1, has no DNA check behind it. TRBV7-5 is assigned pseudogene status. The CDR3 here is CASSTRQDMNTEAFF. The CDR3, as DNA: TGTGCCAGCAGCACCCGACAGGACATGAACACTGAAGCTTTCTTT.